This T cell receptor (beta chain) was sequenced during a study of T cells in Graves' hyperthyroidism and ophthalmopathy. Study-wide results and caveats: Most clonotypes expanded in the thyroid (above 0.001) were also present in blood. The model's output predicted ophthalmopathy at a median of around 7 months prior to onset.

A remark on this clonotype: Its antigen remains unidentified.

Germline V gives CDR1 GTSNPN, CDR2 SVGIG (reference sequence). The CDR3 sequence is 13 residues long. Trimming cost V 0 bases and J 4 bases, with 9 bases left between them. Disease duration under 2 months; hyperthyroidism patients were aged 18 to 65. It was approximately 9.7 ml of fresh peripheral blood that supplied the PBMCs. Amplification targeted TCR beta CDR3 regions from RNA transcripts. With the HTBI primer set, the TCR CDR3 went through a first round of RT-PCR. TCRdb reanalysed the multiplex PCR reads using MiXCR and keeps one entry per CDR3 protein. The sample comprises 300,000 to 400,000 distinct CDR3 sequences, 15% to 20% of which are singletons, and approximately 49% rests with the top ten.

This clonotype was obtained from a woman aged 45-65 years with Graves' hyperthyroidism. The V and J genes are TRBV30 and TRBJ1-2; possible D gene TRBD1, 6 bases. Sequenced input: blood. CDR3 amino acids: CAWSVQGLYGYTF. For the CDR3, the DNA is TGTGCCTGGAGTGTACAGGGCCTCTATGGCTACACCTTC.